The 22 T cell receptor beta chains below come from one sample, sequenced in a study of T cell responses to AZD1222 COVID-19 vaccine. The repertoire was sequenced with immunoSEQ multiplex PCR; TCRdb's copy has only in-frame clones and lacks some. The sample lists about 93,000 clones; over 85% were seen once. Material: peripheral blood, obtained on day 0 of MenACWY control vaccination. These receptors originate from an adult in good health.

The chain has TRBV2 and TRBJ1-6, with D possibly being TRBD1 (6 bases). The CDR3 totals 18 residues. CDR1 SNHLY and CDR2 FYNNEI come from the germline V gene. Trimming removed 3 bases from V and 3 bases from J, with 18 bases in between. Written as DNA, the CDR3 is TGTGCCAGCAGTGATGTAGGGTACGGGGGCGTCTATAATTCACCCCTCCACTTT. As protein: CASSDVGYGGVYNSPLHF.

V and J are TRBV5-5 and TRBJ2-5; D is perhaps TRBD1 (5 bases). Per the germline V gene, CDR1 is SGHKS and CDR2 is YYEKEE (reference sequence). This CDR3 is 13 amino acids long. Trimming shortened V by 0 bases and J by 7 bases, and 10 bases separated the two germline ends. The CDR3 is CASSLGGQGTQYF. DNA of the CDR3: TGTGCCAGCAGCTTGGGGGGTCAGGGGACCCAGTACTTC. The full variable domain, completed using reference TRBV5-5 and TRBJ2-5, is DAGVTQSPTHLIKTRGQQVTLRCSPISGHKSVSWYQQVLGQGPQFIFQYYEKEERGRGNFPDRFSARQFPNYSSELNVNALLLGDSALYLCASSLGGQGTQYFGPGTRLLVL.

CDR3 sequence reads: CASSLGGLTEAFF. CDR3 coding DNA: TGTGCCAGCAGTTTGGGTGGGCTTACTGAAGCTTTCTTT. The J gene is TRBJ1-1, the V gene TRBV27; D gene uncertain. The CDR3 runs 13 residues. V was clipped by 3 bases and J by 5 bases, with 10 bases between them. The germline V gene has CDR1 MNHEY and CDR2 SMNVEV (reference sequence).

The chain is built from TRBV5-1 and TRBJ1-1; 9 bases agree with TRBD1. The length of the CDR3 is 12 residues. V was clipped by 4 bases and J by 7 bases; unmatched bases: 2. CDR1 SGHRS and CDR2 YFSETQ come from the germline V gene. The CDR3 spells CASSPGQGEAFF. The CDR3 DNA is TGCGCCAGCAGCCCGGGACAGGGTGAAGCTTTCTTT.

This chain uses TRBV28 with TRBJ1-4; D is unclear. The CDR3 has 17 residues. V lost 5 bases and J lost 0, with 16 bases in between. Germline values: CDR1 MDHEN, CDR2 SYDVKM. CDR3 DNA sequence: TGTGCCAGCAGTCCGACACAAACGGGGACAACTAATGAAAAACTGTTTTTT. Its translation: CASSPTQTGTTNEKLFF.

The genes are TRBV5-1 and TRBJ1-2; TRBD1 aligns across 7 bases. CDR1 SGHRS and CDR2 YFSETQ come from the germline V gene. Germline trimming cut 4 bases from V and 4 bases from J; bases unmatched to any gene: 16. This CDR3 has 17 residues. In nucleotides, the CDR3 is TGCGCCAGCAGCCCCCTACAGGGGTCTAGCATAAGCTATGGCTACACCTTC. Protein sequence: CASSPLQGSSISYGYTF.

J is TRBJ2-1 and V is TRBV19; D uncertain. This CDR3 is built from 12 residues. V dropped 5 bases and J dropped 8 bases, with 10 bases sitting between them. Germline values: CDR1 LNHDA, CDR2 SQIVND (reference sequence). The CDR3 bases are TGTGCCAGTAGTGCCTACGTAGATGAGCAGTTCTTC. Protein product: CASSAYVDEQFF.

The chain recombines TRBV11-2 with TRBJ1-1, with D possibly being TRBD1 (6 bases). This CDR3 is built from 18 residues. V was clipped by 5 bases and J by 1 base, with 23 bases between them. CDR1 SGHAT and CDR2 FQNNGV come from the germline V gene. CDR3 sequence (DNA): TGTGCCAGCAGCGTAGTAGGTGACGGGACACCAGCGAACACTGAAGCTTTCTTT. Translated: CASSVVGDGTPANTEAFF.

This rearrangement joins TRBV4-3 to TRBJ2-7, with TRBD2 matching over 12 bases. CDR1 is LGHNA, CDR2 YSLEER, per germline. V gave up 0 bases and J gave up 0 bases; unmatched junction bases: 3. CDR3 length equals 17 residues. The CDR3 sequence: CASSQDGLAGISYEQYF. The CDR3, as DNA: TGCGCCAGCAGCCAAGACGGACTAGCGGGGATCTCCTACGAGCAGTACTTC.

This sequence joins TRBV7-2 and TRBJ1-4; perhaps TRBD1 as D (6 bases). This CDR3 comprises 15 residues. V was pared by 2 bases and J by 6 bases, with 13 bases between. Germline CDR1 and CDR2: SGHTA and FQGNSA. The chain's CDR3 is CASSLRGGADEKLFF. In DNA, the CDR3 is TGTGCCAGCAGCTTAAGGGGGGGGGCGGATGAAAAACTGTTTTTT.

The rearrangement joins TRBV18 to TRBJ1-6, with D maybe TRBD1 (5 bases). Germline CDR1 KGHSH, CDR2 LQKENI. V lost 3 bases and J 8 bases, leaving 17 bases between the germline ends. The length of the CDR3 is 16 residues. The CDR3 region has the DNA TGTGCCAGCTCACCCAGAGGGGTAGGGAATCATTCACCCCTCCACTTT. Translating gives CASSPRGVGNHSPLHF.

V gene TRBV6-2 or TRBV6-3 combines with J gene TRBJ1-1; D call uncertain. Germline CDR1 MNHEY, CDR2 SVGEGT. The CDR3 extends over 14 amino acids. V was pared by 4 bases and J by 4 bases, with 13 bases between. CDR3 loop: CASSSLAGSTEAFF. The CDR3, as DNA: TGTGCCAGCAGTTCCCTGGCGGGCAGCACTGAAGCTTTCTTT.

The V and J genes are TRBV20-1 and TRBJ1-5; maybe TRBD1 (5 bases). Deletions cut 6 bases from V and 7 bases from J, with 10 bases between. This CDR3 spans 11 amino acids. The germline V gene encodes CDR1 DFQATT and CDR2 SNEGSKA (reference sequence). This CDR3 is CSAGQGQPQHF. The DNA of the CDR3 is TGCAGTGCAGGTCAGGGACAGCCCCAGCATTTT.

In DNA, the CDR3 is TGTGCCAGCATGGGTTTTGGGGTGACAGGGGGCCGCGACTATGGCTACACCTTC. This translates into CASMGFGVTGGRDYGYTF. The chain links TRBV2 to TRBJ1-2, with 10 bases that match TRBD1. The CDR3 has 18 amino acids. The germline V gene encodes CDR1 SNHLY and CDR2 FYNNEI. Unmatched junction bases numbered 17, after V lost 7 bases and J lost 3 bases.

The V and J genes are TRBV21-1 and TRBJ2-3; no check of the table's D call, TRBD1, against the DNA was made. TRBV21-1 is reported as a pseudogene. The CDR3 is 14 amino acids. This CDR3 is CASPRVWETDTQYF. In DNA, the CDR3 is TGTGCCAGCCCCAGGGTGTGGGAAACAGATACGCAGTATTTT.

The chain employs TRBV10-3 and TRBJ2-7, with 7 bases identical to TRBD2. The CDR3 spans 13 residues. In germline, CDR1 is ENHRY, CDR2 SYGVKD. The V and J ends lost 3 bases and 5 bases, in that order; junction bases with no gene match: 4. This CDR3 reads CAISDPGTNEQYF. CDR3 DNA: TGTGCCATCAGTGACCCCGGGACTAACGAGCAGTACTTC.

CDR3 residues: CASSPQGYRGVMNEQFF. In DNA form, the CDR3 reads TGCGCCAGCAGCCCCCAGGGGTATAGAGGGGTAATGAATGAGCAGTTCTTC. The chain has TRBV4-3 and TRBJ2-1; possible D gene TRBD1, 6 bases. Germline loops: CDR1 LGHNA, CDR2 YSLEER. The CDR3 runs 17 residues. Trimming cost V 4 bases and J 7 bases, with 23 bases left between them.

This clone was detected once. In DNA form, the CDR3 reads TGTGCCAGCAGTTTAGCAGATACGCAGTATTTT. Translation: CASSLADTQYF. The rearrangement links TRBV12-3 or TRBV12-4 to TRBJ2-3, with D unresolved. Trimming left V 0 bases short and J 5 bases short, with 0 bases between. The CDR3 is 11 amino acids.

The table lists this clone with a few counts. Here the CDR3 DNA reads TGTGCCAGCCCTGGCCAGCGGGGGAATGGCGATGAGCAGTTCTTC. Its translation: CASPGQRGNGDEQFF. The rearrangement links TRBV6-5 to TRBJ2-1; 8 nucleotides agree with TRBD2. J lost 8 bases, V lost 8 bases, and 14 bases had no gene match. This CDR3 spans 15 amino acids. Looked up from germline, CDR1 is MNHEY and CDR2 is SVGAGI.

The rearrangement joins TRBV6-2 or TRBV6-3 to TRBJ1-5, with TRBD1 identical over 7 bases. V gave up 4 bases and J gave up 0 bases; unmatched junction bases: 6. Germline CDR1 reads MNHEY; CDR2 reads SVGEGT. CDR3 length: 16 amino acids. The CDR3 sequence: CASSWGQFYSNQPQHF. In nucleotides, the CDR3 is TGTGCCAGCAGTTGGGGACAGTTTTATAGCAATCAGCCCCAGCATTTT.

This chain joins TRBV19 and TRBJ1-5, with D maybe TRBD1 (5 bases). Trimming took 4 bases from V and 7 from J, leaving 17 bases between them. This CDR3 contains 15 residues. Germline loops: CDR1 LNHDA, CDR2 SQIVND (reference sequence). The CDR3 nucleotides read TGTGCCAGTAGTAATCACGAAGGGGCGTTCCAGCCCCAGCATTTT. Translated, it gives CASSNHEGAFQPQHF.

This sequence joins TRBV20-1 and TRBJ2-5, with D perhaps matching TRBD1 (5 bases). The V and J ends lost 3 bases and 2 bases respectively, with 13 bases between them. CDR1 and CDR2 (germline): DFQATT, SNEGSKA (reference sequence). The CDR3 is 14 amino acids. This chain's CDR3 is CSASRQGLQETQYF. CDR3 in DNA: TGCAGTGCTAGTAGGCAGGGTTTACAAGAGACCCAGTACTTC.